This T cell receptor (beta chain) stems from a study of vaccination and CD4 T cells after COVID-19. Background on the study: Testing by nasal swab PCR showed convalescent patients to be SARS-CoV-2 positive; eight to ten were mild and one was severe. In culture, cells were exposed to overlapping spike peptides from SARS-CoV-2, HCoV-NL63, HCoV-OC43 and HCoV-229E. Notes on the study in general: Reactive clone data from convalescent patients indicated a median of roughly 86% appearing only post-vaccination.

The J segment lost 3 bases and the V segment lost 0 bases, leaving 1 base of the junction unmatched. This CDR3 is 15 amino acids long. CDR1 MNHEY and CDR2 SVGAGI come from the germline V gene. Treatment described: roughly ten-day PBMC culture with coronavirus spike peptide pools or control peptides (ViraFEST assay). With regard to this clonotype: The antigen is unknown.

Sequenced with the Oncomine TCR Beta short-read assay was DNA taken from cultured CD4+ T cells. In this case, cultured CD4+ T cells provided the extracted genomic DNA. MiXCR, applied by TCRdb to the PCR reads, yields one record per CDR3 protein. Of around 19,000 distinct CDR3 sequences listed, 43% are singletons. The sequencing sample was made of CD4+ T cells from blood, cultured in vitro. V usage is TRBV6-5 and J usage is TRBJ1-1, with 10 bases that match TRBD1. The origin of this receptor is a human donor who had recovered from COVID-19. The CDR3 is CASSYSTGGYTEAFF. CDR3 bases: TGTGCCAGCAGTTACTCGACAGGGGGCTACACTGAAGCTTTCTTT.